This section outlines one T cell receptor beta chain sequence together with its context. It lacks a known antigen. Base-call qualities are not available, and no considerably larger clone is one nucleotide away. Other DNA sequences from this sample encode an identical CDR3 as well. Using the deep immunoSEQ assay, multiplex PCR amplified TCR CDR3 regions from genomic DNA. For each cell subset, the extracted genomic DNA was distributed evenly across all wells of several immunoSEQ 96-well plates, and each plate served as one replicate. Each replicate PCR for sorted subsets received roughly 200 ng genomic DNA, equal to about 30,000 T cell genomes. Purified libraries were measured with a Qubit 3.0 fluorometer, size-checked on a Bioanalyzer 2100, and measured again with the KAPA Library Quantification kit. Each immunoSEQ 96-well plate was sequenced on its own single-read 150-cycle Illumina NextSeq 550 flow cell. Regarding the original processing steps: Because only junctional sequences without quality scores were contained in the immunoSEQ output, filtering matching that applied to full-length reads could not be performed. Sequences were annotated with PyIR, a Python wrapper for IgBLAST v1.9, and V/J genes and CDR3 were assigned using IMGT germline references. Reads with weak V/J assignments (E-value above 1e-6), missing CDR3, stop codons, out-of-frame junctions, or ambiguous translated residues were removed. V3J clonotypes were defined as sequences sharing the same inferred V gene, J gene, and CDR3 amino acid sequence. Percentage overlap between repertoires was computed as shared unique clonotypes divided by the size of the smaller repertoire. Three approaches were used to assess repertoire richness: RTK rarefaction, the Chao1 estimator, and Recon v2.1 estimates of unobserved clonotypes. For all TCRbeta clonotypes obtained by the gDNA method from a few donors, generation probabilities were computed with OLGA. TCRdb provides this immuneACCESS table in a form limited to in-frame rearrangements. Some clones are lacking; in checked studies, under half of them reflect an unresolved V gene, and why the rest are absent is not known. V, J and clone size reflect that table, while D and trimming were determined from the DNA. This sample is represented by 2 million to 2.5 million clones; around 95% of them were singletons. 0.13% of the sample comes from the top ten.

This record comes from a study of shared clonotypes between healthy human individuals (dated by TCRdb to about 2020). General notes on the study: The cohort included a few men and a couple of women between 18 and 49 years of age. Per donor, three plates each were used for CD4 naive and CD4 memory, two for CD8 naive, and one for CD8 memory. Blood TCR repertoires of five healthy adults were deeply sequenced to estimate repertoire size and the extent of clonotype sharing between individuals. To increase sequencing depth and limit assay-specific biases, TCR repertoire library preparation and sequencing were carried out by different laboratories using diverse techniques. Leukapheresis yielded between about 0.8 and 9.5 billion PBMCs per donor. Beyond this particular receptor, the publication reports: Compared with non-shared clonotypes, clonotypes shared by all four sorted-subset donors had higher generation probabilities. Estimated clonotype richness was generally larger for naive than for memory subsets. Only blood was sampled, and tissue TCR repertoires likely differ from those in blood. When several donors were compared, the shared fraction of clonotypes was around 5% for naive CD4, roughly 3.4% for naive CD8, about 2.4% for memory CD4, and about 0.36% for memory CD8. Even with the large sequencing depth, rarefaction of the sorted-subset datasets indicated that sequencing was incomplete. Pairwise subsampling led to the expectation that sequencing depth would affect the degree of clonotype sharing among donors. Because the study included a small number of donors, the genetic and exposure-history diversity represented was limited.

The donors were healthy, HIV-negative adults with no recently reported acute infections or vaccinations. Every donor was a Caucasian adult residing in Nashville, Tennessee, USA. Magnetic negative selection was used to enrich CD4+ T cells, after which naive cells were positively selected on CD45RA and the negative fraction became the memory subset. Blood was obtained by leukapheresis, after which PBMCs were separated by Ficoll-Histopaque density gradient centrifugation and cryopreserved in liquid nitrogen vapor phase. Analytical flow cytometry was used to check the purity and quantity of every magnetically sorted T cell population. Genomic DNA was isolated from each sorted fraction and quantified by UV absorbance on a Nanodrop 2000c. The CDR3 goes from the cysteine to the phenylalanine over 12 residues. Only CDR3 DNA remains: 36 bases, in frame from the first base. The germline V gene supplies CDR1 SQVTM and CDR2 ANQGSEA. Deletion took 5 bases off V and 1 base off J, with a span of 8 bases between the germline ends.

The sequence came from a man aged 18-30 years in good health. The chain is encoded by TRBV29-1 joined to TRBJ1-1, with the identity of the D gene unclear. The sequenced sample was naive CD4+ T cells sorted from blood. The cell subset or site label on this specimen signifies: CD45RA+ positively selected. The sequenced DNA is TGCAGCGTTCGATTGGGGAACACTGAAGCTTTCTTT. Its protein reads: CSVRLGNTEAFF. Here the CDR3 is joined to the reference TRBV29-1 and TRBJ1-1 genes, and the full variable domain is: SAVISQKPSRDICQRGTSLTIQCQVDSQVTMMFWYRQQPGQSLTLIATANQGSEATYESGFVIDKFPISRPNLTFSTLTVSNMSPEDSSIYLCSVRLGNTEAFFGQGTRLTVV.